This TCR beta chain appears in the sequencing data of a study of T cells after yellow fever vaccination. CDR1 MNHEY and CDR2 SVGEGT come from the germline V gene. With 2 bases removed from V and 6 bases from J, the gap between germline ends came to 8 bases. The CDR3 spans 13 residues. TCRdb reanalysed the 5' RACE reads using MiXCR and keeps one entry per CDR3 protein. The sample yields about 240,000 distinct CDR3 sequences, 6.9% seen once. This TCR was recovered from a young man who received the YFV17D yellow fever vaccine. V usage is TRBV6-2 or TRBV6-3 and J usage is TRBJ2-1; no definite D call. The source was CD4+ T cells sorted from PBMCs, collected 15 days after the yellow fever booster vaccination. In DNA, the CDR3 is TGTGCCAGCAGTTACCAGTCATTCAATGAGCAGTTCTTC. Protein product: CASSYQSFNEQFF.